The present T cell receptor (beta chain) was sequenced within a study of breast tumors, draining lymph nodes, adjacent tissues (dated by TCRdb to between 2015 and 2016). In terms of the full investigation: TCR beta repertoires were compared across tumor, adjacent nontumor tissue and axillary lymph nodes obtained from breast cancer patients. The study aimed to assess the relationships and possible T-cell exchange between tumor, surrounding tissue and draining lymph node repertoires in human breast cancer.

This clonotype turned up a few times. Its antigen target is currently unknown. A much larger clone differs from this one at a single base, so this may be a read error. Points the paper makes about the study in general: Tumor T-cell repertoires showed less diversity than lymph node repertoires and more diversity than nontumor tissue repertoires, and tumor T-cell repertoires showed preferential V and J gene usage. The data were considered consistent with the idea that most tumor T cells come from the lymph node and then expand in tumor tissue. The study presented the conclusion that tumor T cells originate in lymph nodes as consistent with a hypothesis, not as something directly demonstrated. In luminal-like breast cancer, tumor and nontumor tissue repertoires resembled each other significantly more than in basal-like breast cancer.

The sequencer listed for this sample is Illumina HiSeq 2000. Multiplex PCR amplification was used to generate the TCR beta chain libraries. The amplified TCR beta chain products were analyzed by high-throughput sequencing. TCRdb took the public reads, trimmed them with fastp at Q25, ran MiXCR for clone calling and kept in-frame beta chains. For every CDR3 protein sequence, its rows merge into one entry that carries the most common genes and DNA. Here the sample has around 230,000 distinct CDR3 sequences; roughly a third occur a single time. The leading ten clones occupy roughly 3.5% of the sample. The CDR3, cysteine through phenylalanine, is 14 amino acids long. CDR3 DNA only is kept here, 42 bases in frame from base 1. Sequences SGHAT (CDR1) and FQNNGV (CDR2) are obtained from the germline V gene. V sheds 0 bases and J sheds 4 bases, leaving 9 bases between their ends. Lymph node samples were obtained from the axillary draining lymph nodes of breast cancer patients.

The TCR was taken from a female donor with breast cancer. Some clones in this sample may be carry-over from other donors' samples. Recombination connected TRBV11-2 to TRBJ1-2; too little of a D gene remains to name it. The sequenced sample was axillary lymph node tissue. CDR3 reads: CASSLDGRSYGYTF. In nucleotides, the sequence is TGTGCCAGCAGCTTAGATGGGAGATCCTATGGCTACACCTTC.